This TCR beta chain derives from a study of T cells in Graves' hyperthyroidism and ophthalmopathy. V lost 5 bases to trimming and J lost 2 bases, with 15 bases between them. CDR1 SGHTA and CDR2 FQGTGA come from the germline V gene. The CDR3 is made up of 15 amino acids. The source material, RNA transcripts, was used to amplify TCR beta CDR3 regions. The primer set for the first-round RT-PCR of the TCR CDR3 was HTBI. Using its own MiXCR run on the multiplex PCR reads, TCRdb lists one record per CDR3 protein. The sample lists approximately 700,000 distinct CDR3 sequences, about 17% occurring once. The chain joins TRBV7-3 to TRBJ1-2; tentatively, D is TRBD1 (5 bases). Input material: blood. The sequence was collected from a man younger than 35 with Graves' hyperthyroidism. In DNA form, the CDR3 reads TGTGCCAGCAGCCCCACCCGGCGACAGAACTATGGCTACACCTTC. It translates to CASSPTRRQNYGYTF.